The clone carrying this TCR beta chain was seen a handful of times. TCRdb reprocessed the RT-PCR reads with MiXCR, giving one entry per CDR3 protein. The sample holds more than 600,000 distinct CDR3 sequences, 14% seen once. Germline V gene lookup returns CDR1 MNHEY and CDR2 SVGEGT. The CDR3 extends over 13 amino acids. V was pared by 2 bases and J by 4 bases, with 9 bases between. This clonotype was obtained from a female donor in good health, serving as a healthy control. The sequencing sample was made of memory CD4+ T cells from blood. The chain employs TRBV6-2 or TRBV6-3 and TRBJ2-7; D not resolved. DNA of the CDR3: TGTGCCAGCAGTTACCCTTTAGGATACGAGCAGTACTTC. Protein sequence: CASSYPLGYEQYF.